Listed below are T cell receptor beta chains from one sample, sequenced in a study of T cell responses to AZD1222 COVID-19 vaccine. Profiled with immunoSEQ multiplex PCR; TCRdb holds only in-frame clones, not every one. The sample has about 120,000 clones; roughly 88% are singletons. The input for sequencing was peripheral blood, taken on day 0 of AZD1222 vaccination. Every receptor here comes from an adult in good health. CDR3s include the opening cysteine and the closing phenylalanine or tryptophan. The order of the fields is V gene, J gene, D gene, clone size, CDR3 protein. The D gene is left open where the match is weak. The size field is filled for only some rows; it gives once, few, many or a size class.

TRBV21-1	TRBJ2-3	-	-	CASSRPGRLLHNGDTQYF
TRBV7-2	TRBJ1-6	-	-	CASSRQGGPLNSPLHF
TRBV5-6	TRBJ1-2	-	-	CASSLHRNHYGYTF
TRBV6-1	TRBJ1-5	-	few	CASRETGTFSNQPQHF
TRBV27	TRBJ2-7	TRBD1	-	CASSLKTGPYYEQYF
TRBV18	TRBJ1-4	-	-	CASSPGTNEKLFF
TRBV6-5	TRBJ1-6	-	-	CASSYFGRGAHSPLHF
TRBV6-5	TRBJ1-1	-	-	CASSPRWGDTEAFF
TRBV7-2	TRBJ1-6	-	-	CASSSTNYYNSPLHF
TRBV11-2	TRBJ1-2	-	-	CASSPGSSGYTF
TRBV11-2	TRBJ1-2	TRBD1	-	CASSLGDRGGYTF
TRBV9	TRBJ2-7	TRBD2	-	CASSPPWTSGRTEYEQYF
TRBV19	TRBJ1-1	-	-	CASSPGHKNTEAFF
TRBV4-2	TRBJ2-3	-	-	CASSQVFAGSTDTQYF
TRBV6-5	TRBJ2-2	-	-	CASSYKNGVETGELFF
TRBV3-1/TRBV3-2	TRBJ1-4	TRBD1	-	CASSLRQGAREEKLFF
TRBV2	TRBJ1-1	TRBD1	once	CASSPGQANTEAFF
TRBV5-1	TRBJ2-7	TRBD2	-	CASRLTSPGLYEQYF
TRBV6-2/TRBV6-3	TRBJ1-5	TRBD1	-	CASSYSGRGSQSIGLQPQHF
TRBV27	TRBJ1-6	TRBD1	-	CASSSRTGINSPLHF
TRBV11-2	TRBJ1-1	TRBD1	-	CASSLDWGGGVSTEAFF
TRBV6-5	TRBJ1-5	-	-	CASRLDSSNQPQHF
TRBV5-1	TRBJ1-3	-	-	CASSSRVGSGNTIYF
TRBV7-6	TRBJ2-3	-	-	CASSLLGAADTQYF
TRBV24-1	TRBJ2-3	-	-	CATSEMAGSVDTQYF
TRBV10-3	TRBJ2-3	TRBD2	-	CAISARTSGGASTDTQYF
TRBV6-5	TRBJ1-2	-	-	CASSKGTNYGYTF
TRBV5-1	TRBJ1-6	TRBD1	-	CASSLYSSAGGNSPLHF
TRBV4-1	TRBJ1-2	-	few	CASSQEGSGSYGYTF
TRBV10-3	TRBJ1-1	-	-	CAISEGGPLMNTEAFF
TRBV27	TRBJ1-6	TRBD1	once	CASSFGDRVYSPLHF
TRBV28	TRBJ2-7	-	-	CASSPTHASRYEQYF
TRBV5-1	TRBJ1-3	TRBD1	-	CASSLGTGGPNTIYF
TRBV6-5	TRBJ2-7	-	-	CASSYSISPRSYEQYF
TRBV19	TRBJ1-6	-	-	CASSETGDSPLHF
TRBV9	TRBJ1-3	TRBD1	-	CASSVEGQTTIYF